This T cell receptor (beta chain) came from a study of T cell repertoires in cytomegalovirus infection. Study summary: Based on public TCR beta signatures, there were indications of CMV infection and of a matching HLA type.

TCRdb re-called the reads with MiXCR, one entry per CDR3 protein. The table records about 300,000 distinct CDR3 sequences, roughly a tenth of them present only once. Germline CDR1 is SGHAT and CDR2 is FQNNGV. The V end lost 5 bases, the J end lost 4 bases, and 14 bases lay between the germline ends. This CDR3 comprises 14 residues. This clonotype was counted many times. The antigen is undetermined. Study results and limitations: Carriers of CMV and the relevant HLA type were discriminated by public TCR beta frequency. What dominated the ex vivo response were HLA-C-restricted CMV-specific TCR beta clonotypes.

The chain joins TRBV11-2 to TRBJ1-1; tentatively, D is TRBD1 (5 bases). Sequenced sample: PBMCs. The clonotype was recovered from a human donor in good health (CMV status not recorded). Some clones in this sample may be carry-over from other donors' samples. The CDR3 bases are TGTGCCAGCAGCCTGGTCGGGGGTCGCACTGAAGCTTTCTTT. Residues: CASSLVGGRTEAFF.